These T cell receptor beta chains were read from a single sample in a study of kidney transplant recipient with SARS-CoV-2 infection. Each CDR3 protein gets one entry after TCRdb re-called the reads with MiXCR. The repertoire holds 200,000 to 300,000 distinct CDR3 sequences, about 30% seen once, with around 6.8% in the top ten. The source material was a blood sample, sampled at baseline and between days 110 and 120 from a kidney transplant recipient. The source is a male patient aged 25 to 39 who had COVID-19 and was a kidney transplant recipient. The graft donor may account for some of the T cells. CDR3s include the opening cysteine and the closing phenylalanine or tryptophan. Fields, in order: V gene, J gene, D gene, clone size, CDR3 protein, CDR3 DNA. D genes are given only for firm matches. Clone size is not always given. Where it is, it says once, few, many or a class for expanded clones.

TRBV6-5,TRBJ1-2,.,many,CASSTGRDGYTF,TGTGCCAGCAGTACGGGGCGCGATGGCTACACCTTC
TRBV12-3/TRBV12-4,TRBJ2-1,.,.,CASSPGGAGRSSYNEQFF,TGTGCCAGCAGCCCCGGAGGGGCAGGGCGTTCCTCCTACAATGAGCAGTTCTTC
TRBV6-8,TRBJ1-2,.,many,CASSVCQRSRKTYGYTF,TGTGCCAGCAGTGTGTGCCAACGCTCTAGAAAGACCTATGGCTACACCTTC
TRBV6-5,TRBJ1-5,.,many,CASSRATNSNQPQHF,TGTGCCAGCAGTAGAGCAACCAATAGCAATCAGCCCCAGCATTTT
TRBV12-5,TRBJ1-2,.,many,CASGNNTLQGKTYGYTF,TGTGCTAGTGGTAATAATACTTTGCAGGGAAAGACCTATGGCTACACCTTC
TRBV5-4,TRBJ1-2,.,.,CASFSIVPGETYGYTF,TGTGCCAGCTTTAGCATCGTACCAGGAGAGACCTATGGCTACACCTTC
TRBV10-3,TRBJ1-2,.,few,CAISDWETTMGYTF,TGTGCCATCAGTGACTGGGAGACTACTATGGGCTACACCTTC
TRBV6-5,TRBJ1-2,.,many,CASTGPGGSLHGYTF,TGTGCCAGCACTGGACCCGGGGGCTCACTACATGGCTACACCTTC
TRBV5-6,TRBJ1-5,.,.,CASSFWDVSNQPQHF,TGTGCCAGCAGCTTTTGGGATGTTAGCAATCAGCCCCAGCATTTT
TRBV19,TRBJ1-5,.,many,CASSMDFYGQPQHF,TGTGCCAGTAGTATGGACTTTTATGGTCAGCCCCAGCATTTT
TRBV19,TRBJ2-7,.,.,CASSILPRGEQYF,TGTGCCAGTAGCATTCTCCCCCGTGGCGAGCAGTACTTC
TRBV20-1,TRBJ1-5,TRBD1,few,CSAGEGGFGNQPQHF,TGCAGTGCTGGCGAAGGGGGCTTTGGCAATCAGCCCCAGCATTTT
TRBV7-1,TRBJ1-2,.,many,CASSTRHHEGKTYGYTF,TGTGCCAGCAGCACCAGACATCACGAGGGAAAGACCTATGGCTACACCTTC
TRBV12-3/TRBV12-4,TRBJ2-1,TRBD1,many,CASSLRPPGTGKNNEQFF,TGTGCCAGCAGTTTACGACCTCCTGGGACAGGGAAAAACAATGAGCAGTTCTTC
TRBV11-2,TRBJ1-2,.,many,CASSVLKTSRKTYGYTF,TGTGCCAGCAGCGTGTTAAAAACAAGCAGAAAGACCTATGGCTACACCTTC
TRBV23-1,TRBJ1-2,.,many,CASSIKLLRRKTYGYTF,TGCGCCAGCAGTATTAAACTGCTACGCAGAAAGACCTATGGCTACACCTTC
TRBV11-2,TRBJ1-2,.,many,CASSLWITSRKTYGYTF,TGTGCCAGCAGCCTGTGGATAACAAGCAGAAAGACCTATGGCTACACCTTC
TRBV20-1,TRBJ1-2,.,many,CSAHDRLFRKTYGYTF,TGCAGTGCTCACGATAGGCTGTTTCGAAAGACCTATGGCTACACCTTC
TRBV29-1,TRBJ2-1,TRBD2,few,CSVPRGPGGENEQFF,TGCAGCGTTCCAAGAGGCCCGGGAGGGGAAAATGAGCAGTTCTTC
TRBV2,TRBJ2-7,TRBD2,many,CASSQKTSGSLGEQYF,TGTGCCAGCAGCCAAAAGACTAGCGGGAGTTTGGGGGAGCAGTACTTC
TRBV9,TRBJ2-5,TRBD2,many,CASSPSTGLAGSETQYF,TGTGCCAGCAGCCCATCGACGGGACTAGCGGGAAGTGAGACCCAGTACTTC
TRBV29-1,TRBJ2-7,TRBD1,many,CSVRDRYEQYF,TGCAGCGTCCGGGACAGATACGAGCAGTACTTC
TRBV6-8,TRBJ2-5,.,.,CASSLAGAGTQYF,TGTGCCAGCAGTTTGGCAGGGGCTGGGACCCAGTACTTC
TRBV7-1,TRBJ1-2,.,once,CASSFYSHEGKTYGHTF,TGTGCCAGCAGCTTTTATTCTCACGAGGGAAAGACCTATGGCCACACCTTC
TRBV3-1,TRBJ2-2,.,many,CASSICVPISGLTGELFF,TGTGCCAGCAGCATTTGTGTTCCCATTTCAGGCTTGACCGGGGAGCTGTTTTTT
TRBV20-1,TRBJ2-1,.,.,CSARGMGGDYNEQFF,TGCAGTGCTAGAGGGATGGGCGGGGACTACAATGAGCAGTTCTTC
TRBV21-1,TRBJ1-2,.,many,CASLRDTRYGYTF,TGTGCCAGTCTACGGGACACTCGTTATGGCTACACCTTC
TRBV6-5,TRBJ2-1,.,many,CASRTGTPYNEQFF,TGTGCCAGCAGAACAGGGACTCCCTACAATGAGCAGTTCTTC
TRBV3-1,TRBJ2-5,.,.,CASSYDTPISFSETQYF,TGTGCCAGCAGCTATGACACTCCCATTTCTTTCTCTGAGACCCAGTACTTC
TRBV5-1,TRBJ2-3,TRBD1,.,CASSADRGDVALDTQYF,TGCGCCAGCAGCGCGGACAGGGGGGACGTAGCACTAGATACGCAGTATTTT
TRBV28,TRBJ2-2,.,many,CASSQGPRHGELFF,TGTGCCAGCAGCCAGGGCCCGCGCCACGGGGAGCTGTTTTTT
TRBV20-1,TRBJ2-5,TRBD2,many,CSATPTSGIQETQYF,TGCAGTGCTACCCCGACTAGCGGGATTCAAGAGACCCAGTACTTC
TRBV20-1,TRBJ2-1,.,.,CSARESKTDYNEQFF,TGCAGTGCTAGAGAGAGTAAGACAGACTACAATGAGCAGTTCTTC
TRBV20-1,TRBJ1-6,.,many,CSARASTEFYNSPLHF,TGCAGTGCTAGGGCCTCGACAGAATTCTATAATTCACCCCTCCACTTT
TRBV6-5,TRBJ1-6,.,many,CASQSGGGSPLHF,TGTGCCAGTCAAAGCGGGGGGGGTTCACCCCTCCACTTT
TRBV6-2/TRBV6-3,TRBJ1-2,TRBD1,many,CASSYPRTGYGYTF,TGTGCCAGCAGTTACCCCCGGACAGGGTATGGCTACACCTTC
TRBV3-1,TRBJ2-5,.,many,CASSVDIPISFSETQYF,TGTGCCAGCAGCGTCGACATTCCCATTTCTTTCTCTGAGACCCAGTACTTC
TRBV10-1,TRBJ1-2,.,.,CASSIRIRSRRTYGYTF,TGCGCCAGCAGTATACGAATAAGATCGCGAAGGACCTATGGCTACACCTTC
TRBV3-1,TRBJ1-2,.,many,CASSLVDTLRKTYGYTF,TGTGCCAGCAGCCTTGTGGACACCCTTCGAAAGACCTATGGCTACACCTTC
TRBV20-1,TRBJ2-3,TRBD2,.,CSAPGTSGRVGSGTDTQYF,TGCAGTGCCCCCGGGACTAGCGGGAGGGTAGGTTCCGGCACAGATACGCAGTATTTT
TRBV4-2,TRBJ1-2,TRBD1,.,CASSPPYTGGAHYTF,TGTGCCAGCAGCCCGCCATATACAGGGGGAGCCCACTACACCTTC
TRBV8-2,TRBJ2-6,.,many,CGTAPRITQSRANVLTF,TGTGGCACAGCTCCCAGGATAACACAAAGTCGGGCCAACGTCCTGACTTTC
TRBV7-7,TRBJ1-2,.,.,CASSQKRKCRKTYGYTF,TGTGCCAGCAGCCAGAAGCGTAAGTGCCGAAAGACCTATGGCTACACCTTC
TRBV4-1,TRBJ2-7,TRBD2,many,CASSQDPGLQAYEQYF,TGCGCCAGCAGCCAAGATCCGGGACTACAGGCCTACGAGCAGTACTTC
TRBV5-6,TRBJ1-4,.,many,CASSFPGNEKLFF,TGTGCCAGCAGCTTTCCGGGAAATGAAAAACTGTTTTTT
TRBV20-1,TRBJ2-7,.,many,CSAGEPSSYEQYF,TGCAGTGCTGGGGAACCGAGCTCCTACGAGCAGTACTTC
TRBV4-3,TRBJ1-2,.,many,CASSPGLGRRKTYGYTF,TGCGCCAGCAGCCCGGGTCTAGGACGTCGAAAGACCTATGGCTACACCTTC
TRBV5-1,TRBJ2-1,.,.,CASSLGLYNEQLF,TGCGCCAGCAGCTTGGGACTCTACAATGAGCAGCTCTTC
TRBV18,TRBJ2-1,TRBD2,.,CASSLSGSYNEQSF,TGTGCCAGCTCACTGAGCGGGAGCTACAATGAGCAGTCCTTC
TRBV15,TRBJ1-2,.,many,CATSGGGRCGKTYGYTF,TGTGCCACCAGCGGTGGGGGAAGGTGTGGAAAGACCTATGGCTACACCTTC